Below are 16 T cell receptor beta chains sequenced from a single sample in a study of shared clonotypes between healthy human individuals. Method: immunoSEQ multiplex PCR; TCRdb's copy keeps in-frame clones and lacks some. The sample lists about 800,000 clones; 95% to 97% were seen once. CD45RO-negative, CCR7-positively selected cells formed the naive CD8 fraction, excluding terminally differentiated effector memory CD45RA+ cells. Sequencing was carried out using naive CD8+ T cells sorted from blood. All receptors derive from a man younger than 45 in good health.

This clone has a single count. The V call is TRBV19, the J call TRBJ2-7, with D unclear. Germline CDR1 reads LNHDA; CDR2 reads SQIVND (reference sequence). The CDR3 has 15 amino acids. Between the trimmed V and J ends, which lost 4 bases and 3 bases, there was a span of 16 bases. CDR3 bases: TGTGCCAGTAGTAAAACCTCGGGCCTGTACTACGAGCAGTACTTC. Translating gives CASSKTSGLYYEQYF.

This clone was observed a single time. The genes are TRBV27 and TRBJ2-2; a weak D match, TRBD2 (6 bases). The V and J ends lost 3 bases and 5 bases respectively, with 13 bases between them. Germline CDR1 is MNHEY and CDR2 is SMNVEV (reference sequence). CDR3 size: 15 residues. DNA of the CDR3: TGTGCCAGCAGTTTGGGGGGAGGAGCAACCGGGGAGCTGTTTTTT. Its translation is CASSLGGGATGELFF.

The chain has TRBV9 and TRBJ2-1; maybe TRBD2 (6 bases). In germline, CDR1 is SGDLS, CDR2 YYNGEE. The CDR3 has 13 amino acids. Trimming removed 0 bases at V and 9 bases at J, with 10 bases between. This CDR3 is CASSVGAGLEQFF. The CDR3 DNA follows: TGTGCCAGCAGCGTAGGGGCGGGACTTGAGCAGTTCTTC.

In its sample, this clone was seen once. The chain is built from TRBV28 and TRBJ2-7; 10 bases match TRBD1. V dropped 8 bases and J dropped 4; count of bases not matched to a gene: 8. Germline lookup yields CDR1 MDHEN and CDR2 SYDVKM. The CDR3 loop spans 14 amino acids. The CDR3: CASQPGQGVYEQYF. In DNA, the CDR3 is TGTGCCAGCCAACCCGGACAGGGGGTTTACGAGCAGTACTTC.

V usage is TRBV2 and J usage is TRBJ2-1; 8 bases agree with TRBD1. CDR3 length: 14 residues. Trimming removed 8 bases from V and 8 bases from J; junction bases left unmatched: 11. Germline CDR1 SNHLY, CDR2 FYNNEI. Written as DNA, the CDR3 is TGTGCCAGCGATACGCCGGGACAGGTCCATGAGCAGTTCTTC. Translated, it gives CASDTPGQVHEQFF.

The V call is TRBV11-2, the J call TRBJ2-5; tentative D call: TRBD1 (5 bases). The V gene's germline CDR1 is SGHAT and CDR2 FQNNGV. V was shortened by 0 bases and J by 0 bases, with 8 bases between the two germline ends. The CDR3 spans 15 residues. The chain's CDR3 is CASSLDGADQETQYF. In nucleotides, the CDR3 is TGTGCCAGCAGCTTAGATGGGGCAGACCAAGAGACCCAGTACTTC.

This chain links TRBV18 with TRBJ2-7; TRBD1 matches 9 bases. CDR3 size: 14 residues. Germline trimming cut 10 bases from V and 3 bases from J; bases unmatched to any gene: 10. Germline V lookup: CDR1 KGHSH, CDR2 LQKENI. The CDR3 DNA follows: TGTGCCACCCACCCGGGGACAGGGTTCTACGAGCAGTACTTC. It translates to CATHPGTGFYEQYF.

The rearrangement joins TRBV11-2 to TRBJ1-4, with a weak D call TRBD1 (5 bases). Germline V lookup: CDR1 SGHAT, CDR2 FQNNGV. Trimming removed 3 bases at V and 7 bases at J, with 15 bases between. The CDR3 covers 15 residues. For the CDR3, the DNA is TGTGCCAGCAGCTTTATTCATACGGGACGTGAAAAACTGTTTTTT. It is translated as CASSFIHTGREKLFF.

Here the CDR3 DNA reads TGTGCCAGTAGTCAACCCGGGACAGGGTTGGACACTGAAGCTTTCTTT. Its translation: CASSQPGTGLDTEAFF. This sequence joins TRBV19 and TRBJ1-1, with TRBD1 matching over 9 bases. V dropped 5 bases and J dropped 3; count of bases not matched to a gene: 10. Looked up from germline, CDR1 is LNHDA and CDR2 is SQIVND (reference sequence). The CDR3 has 16 residues. The entire variable domain, with the rest obtained from reference TRBV19 and TRBJ1-1, is as follows: DGGITQSPKYLFRKEGQNVTLSCEQNLNHDAMYWYRQDPGQGLRLIYYSQIVNDFQKGDIAEGYSVSREKKESFPLTVTSAQKNPTAFYLCASSQPGTGLDTEAFFGQGTRLTVV.

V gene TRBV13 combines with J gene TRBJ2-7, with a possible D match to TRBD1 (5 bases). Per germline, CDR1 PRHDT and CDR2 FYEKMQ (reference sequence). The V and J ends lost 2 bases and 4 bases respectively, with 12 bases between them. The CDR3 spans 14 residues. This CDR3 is CASSLSRVEYEQYF. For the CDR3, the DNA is TGTGCCAGCAGCTTATCCAGGGTTGAGTACGAGCAGTACTTC.

CDR3 residues: CASTAIGTSGPSTDTQYF. CDR3 sequence (DNA): TGTGCCAGCACCGCTATAGGGACTAGCGGGCCTAGCACAGATACGCAGTATTTT. The chain couples TRBV27 to TRBJ2-3, with 12 bases matching TRBD2. The CDR3 is 18 residues long. CDR1 MNHEY and CDR2 SMNVEV come from the germline V gene (reference sequence). Trimming at V came to 7 bases and at J to 0 bases, leaving 11 bases not matched to a gene.

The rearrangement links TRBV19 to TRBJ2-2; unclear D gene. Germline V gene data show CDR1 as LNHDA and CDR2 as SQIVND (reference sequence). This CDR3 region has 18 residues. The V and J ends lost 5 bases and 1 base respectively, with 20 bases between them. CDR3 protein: CASSPQLLRALNTGELFF. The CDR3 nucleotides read TGTGCCAGTAGTCCACAACTACTCCGCGCCTTGAACACCGGGGAGCTGTTTTTT.

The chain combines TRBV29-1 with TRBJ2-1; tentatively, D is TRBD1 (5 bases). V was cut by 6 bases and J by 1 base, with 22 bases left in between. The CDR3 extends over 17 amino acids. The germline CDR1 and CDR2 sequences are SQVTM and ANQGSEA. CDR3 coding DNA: TGCAGCGTCATCCCTTCGTACAGGCGTTCGTCCTACAATGAGCAGTTCTTC. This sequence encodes CSVIPSYRRSSYNEQFF.

The CDR3 DNA sequence: TGTGCCAGCAGCCAAACCGGACTGATAGTAGAAGCTTTCTTT. As protein: CASSQTGLIVEAFF. This chain connects TRBV14 to TRBJ1-1; D is ambiguous. Between the trimmed V and J ends, which lost 2 bases and 8 bases, there was a span of 15 bases. CDR1 is SGHDN and CDR2 is FVKESK in the germline V gene. The CDR3 length is 14 residues.

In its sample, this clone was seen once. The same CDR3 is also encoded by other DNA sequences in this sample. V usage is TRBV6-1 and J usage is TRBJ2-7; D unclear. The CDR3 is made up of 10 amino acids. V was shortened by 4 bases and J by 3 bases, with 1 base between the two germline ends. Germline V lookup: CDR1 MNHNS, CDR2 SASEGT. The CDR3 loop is CASSGYEQYF. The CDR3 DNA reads TGTGCCAGCAGTGGCTACGAGCAGTACTTC.

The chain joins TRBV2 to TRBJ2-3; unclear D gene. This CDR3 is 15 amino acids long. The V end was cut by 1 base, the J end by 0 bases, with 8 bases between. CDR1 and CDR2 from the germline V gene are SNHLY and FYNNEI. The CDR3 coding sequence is TGTGCCAGCAGTGAAGGTCTCCGAAGCACAGATACGCAGTATTTT. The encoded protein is CASSEGLRSTDTQYF.